The sequence of this TCR beta chain was determined in a study of cytomegalovirus exposure and HLA in healthy donors. Amplification used 60 Vbeta primers and 13 Jbeta primers. Some clones are missing from TCRdb's copy, which holds only in-frame ones; the method was immunoSEQ multiplex PCR. The table has about 190,000 clones, about 80% seen once. Germline V gives CDR1 LNHNV, CDR2 YYDKDF (reference sequence). CDR3 length equals 16 residues. J gave up 8 bases and V 3 bases, and 9 bases lay outside the gene matches. This clonotype was obtained from a woman aged 50 to 60 in good health and CMV-seropositive. The sequencing input was PBMCs. The V call is TRBV15, the J call TRBJ2-1; the match to TRBD1 covers 11 bases. In DNA form, the CDR3 reads TGTGCCACCAGCAGTACCGGGACAGGGGGTTTGGATGAGCAGTTCTTC. As protein: CATSSTGTGGLDEQFF.